This T cell receptor (beta chain) was recovered during a study of blood T cell repertoires in COVID-19. The method was immunoSEQ multiplex PCR; TCRdb's version includes in-frame clones alone and lacks a portion of them. The sample contains approximately 90,000 clones, over 80% of which appear only once. Trimming pared 4 bases from V and 6 bases from J, leaving 16 bases between. Germline assignment: CDR1 SGHRS and CDR2 YFSETQ. There are 14 residues in the CDR3. The V gene is TRBV5-1, the J gene TRBJ1-1, with D unclear. This clonotype was sampled from a man aged 50 to 60 with acute or convalescent COVID-19. The sample taken for sequencing was peripheral blood. The CDR3 sequence is CASSRGEAGSEAFF. The CDR3 DNA is TGCGCCAGCAGCCGAGGTGAGGCTGGGTCTGAAGCTTTCTTT.